This T cell receptor beta chain is from a study of T cell responses to AZD1222 COVID-19 vaccine. Using immunoSEQ multiplex PCR, the repertoire was profiled, and TCRdb retains in-frame clones only, with some absent. The data show around 180,000 clones, 80% to 90% seen once. As regards this clone: Its antigen is unidentified. The sample holds other DNA sequences that translate to the same CDR3.

Study conclusions and caveats: Sampling captured repertoires only after the peak T cell response. The donor group comprised mostly white British people and more females; the analysis possibly underestimated clonal diversity. Rises in breadth and depth of Spike-specific TCRs came after two AZD1222 doses. The span of vaccine-associated CD4 TCRs extended across spike, with dominance at 160-218 and 743-854.

CDR1 and CDR2 from the germline V gene are SGHTA and FQGNSA. The CDR3 extends over 12 amino acids. V was cut by 4 bases and J by 2 bases, with 6 bases left in between. Sequencing used peripheral blood, obtained on day 0 of AZD1222 vaccination. The rearrangement uses TRBV7-2 and TRBJ2-7; D is unresolved. The TCR sequence derives from an adult in good health. The CDR3 DNA is TGTGCCAGCAGCTCAAGTCCCTACGAGCAGTACTTC. This codes for CASSSSPYEQYF.